This TCR beta chain is drawn from a study of blood T cell repertoires in COVID-19. Study as a whole: Acute and convalescent COVID-19 specimens originated in the United States, Italy and Spain.

The V gene's germline CDR1 is MNHEY and CDR2 SVGAGI. This CDR3 has 13 residues. Trimming removed 2 bases from V and 5 bases from J; junction bases left unmatched: 2. Authors' analysis steps: Estimation of nucleated cell counts was performed using reference gene primer amplification. Clones were sequenced by immunoSEQ multiplex PCR, and TCRdb holds only the in-frame ones, with some missing. V and J calls and clone size are those listed in that table; D and trimming were worked out from the DNA. The repertoire holds about 430,000 clones, with roughly 88% as singletons. The receptor was derived from a woman younger than 35 who had been exposed to COVID-19. Sequencing was carried out using PBMCs or T cells enriched from blood (not recorded which). The chain couples TRBV6-5 to TRBJ1-2, with 7 bases fitting TRBD1. The CDR3 spells CASSYVQGYGYTF. The CDR3 nucleotides are TGTGCCAGCAGTTACGTACAGGGGTATGGCTACACCTTC.